The T cell receptor (beta chain) under discussion was sequenced for a study of T cell repertoires in cytomegalovirus infection. For this clonotype: As yet, its antigen is unknown.

TCRdb re-derived calls from the reads in MiXCR, one entry per CDR3 protein. Of fewer than 1,000,000 distinct CDR3 sequences in the sample, roughly 31% were seen once. Germline V gene data show CDR1 as SGHVT and CDR2 as SQSDAQ. This CDR3 is 15 amino acids long. V lost 5 bases and J lost 2; bases outside the gene matches: 5. V usage is TRBV7-4 and J usage is TRBJ2-2; 7 bases match TRBD2. The clonotype comes from a human donor in good health (CMV status not recorded). Some clones in this sample may be carry-over from other donors' samples. The source was cultured CD8+ T cells from PBMCs, collected from culture after CMV antigen stimulation. CDR3 in amino acids: CASSPPGGNTGELFF. CDR3 bases: TGTGCCAGCAGCCCCCCGGGGGGAAACACCGGGGAGCTGTTTTTT.